A single sample gave rise to the 21 T cell receptor beta chains below, sequenced in a study of multiple sclerosis patients with progressive multifocal leukoencephalopathy. The time point here: around eleven months of natalizumab therapy. TCRdb keeps only in-frame clones here, not all; method: immunoSEQ multiplex PCR. Of some 25,000 clones listed, around 93% are singletons. Sample: PBMCs, taken from a patient treated with natalizumab. The source of these receptors is a man aged 30 to 39 with multiple sclerosis.

This clone was observed once. The V and J genes are TRBV6-6 and TRBJ1-3, with no clear D. The V and J ends lost 2 bases and 8 bases respectively, with 16 bases between them. Germline lookup yields CDR1 MNHNY and CDR2 SVGAGI (reference sequence). This CDR3 is 15 amino acids long. In DNA, the CDR3 is TGTGCCAGCAGTTACCTCGGCGGGGATCGAGACACCATATATTTT. Translating gives CASSYLGGDRDTIYF.

The chain employs TRBV25-1 and TRBJ1-1, with D possibly TRBD1 on 5 matching bases. There are 13 residues in the CDR3. Germline values: CDR1 MGHDK, CDR2 SYGVNS. The germline V and J ends were trimmed by 1 base and 10 bases, with 13 bases remaining between them. The CDR3 region is CASSEFGGIRAFF. CDR3 in DNA: TGTGCCAGCAGTGAATTTGGGGGGATAAGAGCTTTCTTT.

The J gene is TRBJ2-2, the V gene TRBV6-1, with TRBD2 matching 10 bases. This CDR3 is built from 15 residues. Trimming removed 6 bases from V and 5 bases from J; junction bases left unmatched: 6. Germline V CDR1 and CDR2: MNHNS, SASEGT. This chain's CDR3 is CASRVLAGATGELFF. As DNA, the CDR3 is TGTGCCAGCAGGGTCCTAGCGGGAGCAACCGGGGAGCTGTTTTTT.

V is TRBV19 and J is TRBJ1-1; D gene uncertain. V gave up 2 bases and J gave up 0 bases, with 13 bases separating them. The CDR3 totals 16 residues. The V gene's germline CDR1 is LNHDA and CDR2 SQIVND (reference sequence). CDR3 amino acids: CASSIRAAPMNTEAFF. The CDR3 region has the DNA TGTGCCAGTAGTATAAGGGCAGCGCCGATGAACACTGAAGCTTTCTTT.

The V call is TRBV10-3, the J call TRBJ2-2; 15 bases align to TRBD2. CDR3 length: 18 amino acids. Germline V gene data show CDR1 as ENHRY and CDR2 as SYGVKD. The junction had 12 bases not matched to a gene; V was cut back by 5 bases and J by 8 bases. The CDR3 protein is CAISPPGTSGRRRGELFF. CDR3 DNA sequence: TGTGCCATCAGTCCCCCCGGGACTAGCGGGAGGAGGAGAGGGGAGCTGTTTTTT.

The chain combines TRBV4-1 with TRBJ2-7; 8 bases match TRBD1. J gave up 6 bases and V 4 bases, and 20 bases lay outside the gene matches. This CDR3 contains 18 residues. Germline V gene data show CDR1 as MGHRA and CDR2 as YSYEKL. The CDR3 bases are TGCGCCAGCAGCCCGACTTCCCCCCACCAGGGGGCCTACTCCGAGCAGTACTTC. This sequence encodes CASSPTSPHQGAYSEQYF.

Notes on this clone: Mismatch with germline at one junction end may stem from a read error. This specimen includes other DNA sequences encoding the same CDR3. The gene calls are TRBV5-1 and TRBJ2-2, with 9 bases fitting TRBD1. The CDR3 totals 14 residues. The germline V gene encodes CDR1 SGHRS and CDR2 YFSETQ. The CDR3 reads CASSRDRATGELFF. In DNA form, the CDR3 reads TGCGCTAGCAGCCGGGACAGGGCCACCGGGGAGCTGTTTTTT.

The genes are TRBV5-4 and TRBJ1-4; D is possibly TRBD1 (5 bases). Trimming took 4 bases from V and 7 from J, leaving 8 bases between them. The CDR3 is 12 residues long. Germline CDR1 reads SGHNT; CDR2 reads YYREEE (reference sequence). The CDR3 sequence: CASSRDGEKLFF. For the CDR3, the DNA is TGTGCCAGCAGCAGGGACGGTGAAAAACTGTTTTTT.

The CDR3 sequence: CASRLFGQGYGELFF. The CDR3, as DNA: TGCGCCAGCAGGTTGTTTGGACAGGGGTACGGGGAGCTGTTTTTT. The chain is built from TRBV5-1 and TRBJ2-2, with 9 bases identical to TRBD1. Germline V gene lookup returns CDR1 SGHRS and CDR2 YFSETQ. V shed 5 bases and J 7 bases; nucleotides not matched to a gene: 9. This CDR3 is built from 15 residues.

The chain carries TRBV5-1 and TRBJ2-1; 10 nucleotides line up with TRBD2. Trimming cost V 4 bases and J 1 base; bases outside gene matches: 2. The CDR3 is 15 amino acids. Germline V gives CDR1 SGHRS, CDR2 YFSETQ. The chain's CDR3 is CASSKLAGSYNEQFF. The CDR3 DNA is TGCGCCAGCAGCAAACTAGCGGGGTCCTACAATGAGCAGTTCTTC.

The chain joins TRBV28 to TRBJ1-4; 8 bases fit TRBD1. This CDR3 is built from 15 residues. Germline-derived CDR1 and CDR2 are MDHEN and SYDVKM. The V segment lost 3 bases and the J segment 8 bases; nucleotides outside the gene matches: 8. The CDR3 here is CASSFSDRVGEKLFF. In DNA form, the CDR3 reads TGTGCCAGCAGTTTCTCGGACAGGGTTGGCGAAAAACTGTTTTTT.

The CDR3 reads CASSLGRERYTYNEQFF. For the CDR3, the DNA is TGTGCCAGCAGCTTGGGTCGGGAGAGATACACCTACAATGAGCAGTTCTTC. The V and J genes are TRBV5-4 and TRBJ2-1, with D perhaps matching TRBD2 (6 bases). There are 17 residues in the CDR3. Germline CDR1 is SGHNT and CDR2 is YYREEE (reference sequence). V was clipped by 0 bases and J by 2 bases, with 15 bases between them.

The chain couples TRBV5-4 to TRBJ2-7, with 7 bases that match TRBD2. Unmatched junction bases numbered 8, after V lost 3 bases and J lost 2 bases. Germline CDR1 SGHNT, CDR2 YYREEE (reference sequence). The CDR3 has 15 amino acids. The CDR3 is CASSSPASGTYEQYF. CDR3 nucleotides: TGTGCCAGCAGCTCCCCCGCTAGCGGTACCTACGAGCAGTACTTC.

This clone was recorded once. V gene TRBV18 combines with J gene TRBJ2-3; 15 positions agree with TRBD2. CDR3 length: 17 residues. The ends lost 3 bases at V and 0 bases at J; junction bases unmatched: 1. Germline CDR1 reads KGHSH; CDR2 reads LQKENI. Written as DNA, the CDR3 is TGTGCCAGCTCACCGGGACTAGCGGGAGGAAGCACAGATACGCAGTATTTT. This codes for CASSPGLAGGSTDTQYF.

The rearrangement uses TRBV13 and TRBJ2-7, with a tentative D call TRBD2 (5 bases). V was clipped by 2 bases and J by 2 bases, with 19 bases between them. The CDR3 contains 17 residues. CDR1 is PRHDT, CDR2 FYEKMQ, per germline (reference sequence). CDR3 nucleotide sequence: TGTGCCAGCAGCTTAAAAGGGCCCATGAGGGCAGCCTACGAGCAGTACGTC. This gives the protein CASSLKGPMRAAYEQYV.

The chain employs TRBV18 and TRBJ1-4; D is unclear. The V end was cut by 3 bases, the J end by 4 bases, with 9 bases between. The CDR3 extends over 14 amino acids. Germline V CDR1 and CDR2: KGHSH, LQKENI. Here the CDR3 reads CASSPGPNNEKLFF. CDR3 in DNA: TGTGCCAGCTCACCCGGGCCGAATAATGAAAAACTGTTTTTT.

This rearrangement joins TRBV27 to TRBJ2-4, with D uncertain. Germline V CDR1 and CDR2: MNHEY, SMNVEV (reference sequence). This CDR3 contains 13 residues. The V end lost 2 bases, the J end lost 8 bases, and 10 bases lay between the germline ends. The CDR3 DNA reads TGTGCCAGCAGTTTAGACCGGGTGGACATTCAGTACTTC. Its translation is CASSLDRVDIQYF.

The chain joins TRBV19 to TRBJ2-6; no clear D gene. This CDR3 region has 14 residues. The germline V gene encodes CDR1 LNHDA and CDR2 SQIVND (reference sequence). The V gene lost 9 bases and the J gene lost 3 bases, with 12 bases spanning the gap. In DNA, the CDR3 is TGTGCCAGCCATCCCGTCGGTGGGGCCAACGTCCTGACTTTC. Translated: CASHPVGGANVLTF.

This sequence joins TRBV29-1 and TRBJ2-1; D tentatively reads TRBD1 or TRBD2 (7 bases each). With 7 bases removed from V and 1 base from J, the gap between germline ends came to 17 bases. The CDR3 has 15 amino acids. The germline CDR1 and CDR2 sequences are SQVTM and ANQGSEA. CDR3 DNA: TGCAGCGGAAAGGGCAGGGGGGGATCCTACAATGAGCAGTTCTTC. Translating gives CSGKGRGGSYNEQFF.

The chain joins TRBV11-2 to TRBJ2-3; tentative D call: TRBD2 (6 bases). Germline values: CDR1 SGHAT, CDR2 FQNNGV. The CDR3 sequence is 13 residues long. V was shortened by 3 bases and J by 6 bases, with 10 bases between the two germline ends. The CDR3, as DNA: TGTGCCAGCAGCTTCCGACGGGGGGATACGCAGTATTTT. Its translation: CASSFRRGDTQYF.

This clone was recorded only once. This chain connects TRBV7-6 to TRBJ2-7; TRBD2 is a possible D gene (5 bases). With 1 base removed from V and 3 bases from J, the gap between germline ends came to 7 bases. Germline lookup yields CDR1 SGHVS and CDR2 FNYEAQ. This CDR3 is built from 13 residues. The CDR3 nucleotides are TGTGCCAGCAGCTTAGTAGAGGGCTACGAGCAGTACTTC. It specifies CASSLVEGYEQYF.